This TCR beta chain was retrieved from a study of early T cells in non-severe SARS-CoV-2 infection (dated by TCRdb to 2020 to 2023). In terms of the full investigation: Because TCR sequencing relied on bulk RNA taken from unsorted whole blood, pairing of alpha and beta chains was not possible.

This clonotype was recorded at least ten times. The clone's antigen remains unknown. One base away there is no much larger clone; base qualities are not given. Overall results and qualifications from the work: VDJdb matching was skewed toward anti-spike CD8 responses, so virus-specific expansions were likely underestimated and private and CD4 specificities were missed.

This was a case-control study nested in a cohort of healthcare workers in London, UK, who had nasopharyngeal swab PCR tests and blood samples taken every week. Healthcare workers were recruited between 23 and 31 March 2020, during the week of the UK lockdown, and were followed weekly for up to roughly 16 weeks. Receptors were amplified or captured by 5' RACE. Sequencer: NextSeq 500. In the TCR library protocol, unique molecular identifiers were attached to individual cDNA molecules to correct for PCR bias and sequencing error. Both TCR alpha and beta chains were sequenced, and tight co-correlation was observed between alpha and beta sequence abundances in each sample. Per the original workflow: V gene, J gene and CDR3 annotation of TCR sequences was performed with Decombinator V4. Expanded TCRs were defined as changing significantly between any two time points under a Poisson model with p below 0.0001. TCR abundances were normalised to the total number of TCRs sequenced per sample and expressed as counts per million. MAIT TCRs were defined by TRAV1-2 paired with TRAJ12, TRAJ20 or TRAJ33, and iNKT TCRs by TRAV10 paired with TRAJ18. VDJdb, accessed 1 November 2021, was searched for CMV, EBV and SARS-CoV-2 annotated TCRs, with TCRs annotated for multiple antigens excluded. Using fastp trimming at Q25 and MiXCR clonotype assembly, TCRdb reanalyzed the public sequencing data and kept in-frame beta chains. Every entry covers one CDR3 protein and lists the most common genes and DNA from its rows. These V and J calls are TCRdb output, not the study's own analysis. For this sample the table gives more than 25,000 distinct CDR3 sequences, of which about 6.1% were detected only once. Jointly, the top ten make up roughly 6.2% of the sample.

The CDR3 spans 15 residues, from the cysteine through the phenylalanine. Solely the CDR3 DNA is kept, with 45 bases framed from the first base. The junction shows trimming of 0 bases on V and 2 bases on J, plus 10 bases between the germline ends. Based on the germline V gene (reference sequence), the CDR1 and CDR2 sequences are LGHDT and YNNKEL. The source of this sequence is an adult who was a healthcare worker with PCR-confirmed SARS-CoV-2 infection or an uninfected control (not recorded which). The chain couples TRBV3-1 to TRBJ2-5; TRBD2 could be the D gene, as 5 bases match. Sequenced: whole blood. The bases are TGTGCCAGCAGCCAAGATTGGACTGTACAAGAGACCCAGTACTTC. Translated, it gives CASSQDWTVQETQYF.